Listed here are 25 T cell receptor beta chains from one sample, sequenced in a study of OX40 agonist ivuxolimab in advanced cancers. TCRdb keeps only in-frame clones here, not all; method: immunoSEQ multiplex PCR. The sample carries roughly 120,000 clones, 92% recorded once. The sequencing here drew on CD4+ or CD8+ T cells sorted from blood, taken in a trial of the OX40 agonist ivuxolimab. These receptors came from an adult with an advanced solid tumor such as melanoma, head and neck, liver or kidney cancer.

The CDR3 region has the DNA TGCGCCAGCAGTCAACCACCGGGGCCTACTAGTCCCCCCGGGGAGCTGTTTTTT. Residues: CASSQPPGPTSPPGELFF. The J gene is TRBJ2-2, the V gene TRBV23-1; D may be TRBD1 or TRBD2 (5 bases each). TRBV23-1 belongs to the ORF category, with a function that is uncertain. Trimming pared 2 bases from V and 6 bases from J, leaving 22 bases between. The CDR3 has 18 residues.

The rearrangement links TRBV15 to TRBJ2-3, with D perhaps TRBD2 (6 bases). Deletions cut 5 bases from V and 5 bases from J, with 20 bases between. The CDR3 has 16 amino acids. Germline assignment: CDR1 LNHNV and CDR2 YYDKDF (reference sequence). CDR3 sequence: CATSSSVGLAVDTQYF. The CDR3 nucleotides read TGTGCCACCAGCTCATCAGTTGGTTTAGCGGTAGATACGCAGTATTTT.

The rearrangement uses TRBV11-3 and TRBJ2-5, with D maybe TRBD2 (6 bases). Trimming stripped 1 base from V and 5 bases from J, with 14 bases between. Per germline, CDR1 SGHNT and CDR2 YENEEA. The CDR3 sequence is 15 residues long. The CDR3 reads CASSLAGTSLETQYF. The DNA of the CDR3 is TGTGCCAGCAGCTTAGCCGGGACTTCTCTCGAGACCCAGTACTTC.

CDR3 sequence reads: CASSLPQTLAGAYEQYF. CDR3 DNA sequence: TGTGCCAGCAGCCTCCCGCAGACACTAGCGGGGGCATACGAGCAGTACTTC. This chain links TRBV7-2 with TRBJ2-7; 11 bases align to TRBD2. The CDR3 has 17 amino acids. V lost 5 bases, J lost 4 bases, and 13 bases stayed unmatched. Germline CDR1 reads SGHTA; CDR2 reads FQGNSA.

This sequence joins TRBV27 and TRBJ2-2, with unresolved D. Germline V gene sequence: CDR1 MNHEY, CDR2 SMNVEV (reference sequence). The CDR3 extends over 14 amino acids. Trimming took 7 bases from V and 1 from J, leaving 10 bases between them. CDR3 loop: CASTPDRNTGELFF. CDR3 bases: TGTGCCAGCACGCCCGATCGGAACACCGGGGAGCTGTTTTTT.

The J gene is TRBJ2-5, the V gene TRBV30; D remains ambiguous. CDR1 and CDR2 from the germline V gene are GTSNPN and SVGIG (reference sequence). CDR3 length equals 13 residues. The germline V and J ends were trimmed by 2 bases and 4 bases, with 11 bases remaining between them. CDR3 bases: TGTGCCTGGAGTCTGGGTACCAGAGAGACCCAGTACTTC. It encodes CAWSLGTRETQYF.

The chain is built from TRBV6-5 and TRBJ2-3, with 8 bases identical to TRBD2. Germline-derived CDR1 and CDR2 are MNHEY and SVGAGI. Unmatched junction bases numbered 4, after V lost 2 bases and J lost 3 bases. There are 15 residues in the CDR3. The CDR3 loop is CASSYGTRLTDTQYF. The CDR3 DNA reads as TGTGCCAGCAGTTACGGGACTAGGTTGACAGATACGCAGTATTTT.

This clone appeared a single time. The genes are TRBV11-3 and TRBJ2-1; a possible D gene is TRBD1 (6 bases). This CDR3 contains 14 residues. Trimming left V 2 bases short and J 5 bases short, with 10 bases between. Germline CDR1 reads SGHNT; CDR2 reads YENEEA. DNA of the CDR3: TGTGCCAGCAGCTTAAGGGGGAACGACAATGAGCAGTTCTTC. Its protein is CASSLRGNDNEQFF.

The count of this clone is one. An end of the junction does not agree with germline; a read error may underlie this. The chain combines TRBV5-4 with TRBJ1-4; D not certain. From germline, CDR1 is SGHNT and CDR2 YYREEE (reference sequence). The CDR3 is 13 amino acids. The CDR3 sequence is CASSLSFPGPLLF. The CDR3 nucleotides read TGTGCCAGCAGCTTATCCTTCCCGGGCCCCTTACTTTTT.

CDR3 sequence (DNA): TGTGCCAGCAGTTTTGCAGGGGACGGGGAGAACAATGAGCAGTTCTTC. This sequence encodes CASSFAGDGENNEQFF. The V and J genes are TRBV27 and TRBJ2-1; D might be TRBD1 (6 bases). Trimming took 3 bases from V and 5 from J, leaving 17 bases between them. Per the germline V gene, CDR1 is MNHEY and CDR2 is SMNVEV (reference sequence). This CDR3 region has 16 residues.

The chain uses TRBV29-1 and TRBJ2-5, with TRBD1 matching 9 bases. Germline assignment: CDR1 SQVTM and CDR2 ANQGSEA. CDR3 length equals 14 residues. Unmatched junction bases numbered 5, after V lost 1 base and J lost 5 bases. The CDR3 sequence is CSVEGTGVGETQYF. The CDR3 nucleotides are TGCAGCGTTGAAGGGACAGGGGTCGGGGAGACCCAGTACTTC.

This clone was seen just once. The gene calls are TRBV6-1 and TRBJ1-3; a weak D match, TRBD1 (6 bases). This CDR3 comprises 18 residues. V lost 2 bases and J lost 0, with 17 bases in between. CDR1 MNHNS and CDR2 SASEGT come from the germline V gene. CDR3 DNA sequence: TGTGCCAGCAGTGAAACCTTATGGACAGCGAGCTCTGGAAACACCATATATTTT. Protein: CASSETLWTASSGNTIYF.

The chain recombines TRBV27 with TRBJ1-5; tentatively, D is TRBD1 (5 bases). V was trimmed by 5 bases and J by 0 bases, leaving 8 bases between them. The CDR3 is 14 residues long. Per germline, CDR1 MNHEY and CDR2 SMNVEV (reference sequence). CDR3 bases: TGTGCCAGCAGTGACAGAGATAGCAATCAGCCCCAGCATTTT. Amino acid sequence: CASSDRDSNQPQHF.

The V and J genes are TRBV18 and TRBJ2-3; D unclear. Trimming left V 4 bases short and J 4 bases short, with 12 bases between. Germline loops: CDR1 KGHSH, CDR2 LQKENI. The CDR3 totals 14 residues. CDR3 sequence reads: CASSRTLGADTQYF. CDR3 sequence (DNA): TGTGCCAGCTCACGGACCCTAGGAGCAGATACGCAGTATTTT.

This clone was detected once. V and J are TRBV28 and TRBJ1-1, with D tentatively TRBD1 (5 bases). The CDR3 runs to 14 residues. Germline loops: CDR1 MDHEN, CDR2 SYDVKM. Trimming stripped 6 bases from V and 2 bases from J, with 13 bases between. CDR3 sequence: CASSSGHSNTEAFF. CDR3 nucleotides: TGTGCCAGCAGCTCCGGACACTCAAACACTGAAGCTTTCTTT. Full variable domain (rest looked up from reference TRBV28 and TRBJ1-1): DVKVTQSSRYLVKRTGEKVFLECVQDMDHENMFWYRQDPGLGLRLIYFSYDVKMKEKGDIPEGYSVSREKKERFSLILESASTNQTSMYLCASSSGHSNTEAFFGQGTRLTVV.

The V and J genes are TRBV28 and TRBJ1-1; 8 nucleotides match TRBD1. This CDR3 has 16 residues. The germline gives CDR1 MDHEN, CDR2 SYDVKM. V lost 7 bases to trimming and J lost 0 bases; unmatched junction nucleotides: 10. The CDR3 DNA sequence: TGTGCCAGCACCGCAGGGGGCGCCATGCTGAACACTGAAGCTTTCTTT. It encodes CASTAGGAMLNTEAFF.

The chain has TRBV6-6 and TRBJ2-1; a possible D gene is TRBD2 (6 bases). Germline V gene lookup returns CDR1 MNHNY and CDR2 SVGAGI (reference sequence). Trimming stripped 5 bases from V and 2 bases from J, with 16 bases between. The CDR3 covers 16 residues. CDR3 DNA sequence: TGTGCCAGCAGTGGAGGACTAAACGGCGCCTACAATGAGCAGTTCTTC. This gives the protein CASSGGLNGAYNEQFF.

The genes are TRBV23-1 and TRBJ1-3; the D gene is possibly TRBD1 (6 bases). TRBV23-1 is an open reading frame, and its role is uncertain. This CDR3 has 18 residues. Trimming removed 3 bases at V and 2 bases at J, with 20 bases between. CDR3 nucleotides: TGCGCCAGCAGTCAGCCCCCGGACAGAGGTATTCCTGGAAACACCATATATTTT. Its protein is CASSQPPDRGIPGNTIYF.

The chain recombines TRBV6-1 with TRBJ2-5; 12 nucleotides line up with TRBD1. Unmatched junction bases numbered 2, after V lost 5 bases and J lost 4 bases. CDR3 length: 14 amino acids. Germline lookup yields CDR1 MNHNS and CDR2 SASEGT. CDR3 protein: CASSRDRGRETQYF. The CDR3, as DNA: TGTGCCAGCAGTCGGGACAGGGGGCGAGAGACCCAGTACTTC.

The chain carries TRBV28 and TRBJ1-6, with D tentatively TRBD1 (5 bases). The CDR3 is 16 residues long. V gave up 7 bases and J gave up 6 bases, with 19 bases separating them. In germline, CDR1 is MDHEN, CDR2 SYDVKM. The CDR3 DNA sequence: TGTGCCAGCACCCAAGGCGGGGCCTGGTTTAATTCACCCCTCCACTTT. It specifies CASTQGGAWFNSPLHF.

The rearrangement links TRBV9 to TRBJ2-1; D is uncertain. The CDR3 totals 16 residues. Per the germline V gene, CDR1 is SGDLS and CDR2 is YYNGEE. Trimming cost V 0 bases and J 8 bases, with 18 bases left between them. CDR3 nucleotide sequence: TGTGCCAGCAGCGTAGAATGGGGTTACGGAACGGATGAGCAGTTCTTC. Translating gives CASSVEWGYGTDEQFF.

The V and J genes are TRBV7-2 and TRBJ1-3; possibly TRBD1 for D (5 bases). The V end lost 4 bases, the J end lost 1 base, and 17 bases lay between the germline ends. In germline, CDR1 is SGHTA, CDR2 FQGNSA. There are 17 residues in the CDR3. Here the CDR3 reads CASSSQTGTQSGNTIYF. CDR3 DNA sequence: TGTGCCAGCAGCTCCCAAACCGGGACTCAGTCTGGAAACACCATATATTTT.

The rearrangement links TRBV6-5 to TRBJ1-1; D may be TRBD1 (5 bases). Trimming left V 5 bases short and J 0 bases short, with 13 bases between. In germline, CDR1 is MNHEY, CDR2 SVGAGI. There are 15 residues in the CDR3. CDR3 in DNA: TGTGCCAGCAGTCCCCTCGAGGGACTGAACACTGAAGCTTTCTTT. As protein: CASSPLEGLNTEAFF.

This clone was seen a handful of times. The chain couples TRBV6-6 to TRBJ1-1; 7 bases agree with TRBD1. The CDR3 covers 14 residues. The germline V gene encodes CDR1 MNHNY and CDR2 SVGAGI (reference sequence). The V gene end was trimmed by 6 bases and the J gene end by 0 bases; junction bases not matched to a gene: 4. The CDR3 region has the DNA TGTGCCAGCAGGCCCAGGGGGATGAACACTGAAGCTTTCTTT. This encodes CASRPRGMNTEAFF.

The CDR3 sequence is CASSEAPPPTNEKLFF. CDR3 in DNA: TGTGCCAGCAGTGAAGCTCCGCCCCCAACTAATGAAAAACTGTTTTTT. The gene calls are TRBV2 and TRBJ1-4, with no clear D. CDR1 and CDR2 (germline): SNHLY, FYNNEI. The CDR3 totals 16 residues. Trimming left V 0 bases short and J 0 bases short, with 8 bases between.